These 19 T cell receptor beta chains were sequenced from one sample in a study of shared clonotypes between healthy human individuals. Sequenced by immunoSEQ multiplex PCR; TCRdb stores in-frame clones only, minus some. The sample includes about 1.9 million clones, 80% to 95% of them seen just once. Positive CCR7 selection of CD45RO-negative cells yielded the naive CD8 cells, and terminally differentiated effector memory CD45RA+ cells were excluded. The sequencing input was naive CD8+ T cells from PBMCs. These receptors all stem from a man aged 18-30 years in good health. Some clones in this sample may be carry-over from other donors' samples.

J is TRBJ2-3 and V is TRBV27, with a tentative D call TRBD1 (6 bases). Per germline, CDR1 MNHEY and CDR2 SMNVEV (reference sequence). The CDR3 is 15 residues long. Between the trimmed V and J ends, which lost 8 bases and 2 bases, there was a span of 17 bases. The CDR3 loop reads CASSYTTGTTDTQYF. In DNA, the CDR3 is TGTGCCAGCTCTTACACTACAGGGACCACAGATACGCAGTATTTT.

Here the CDR3 reads CASSFNIYTEAFF. CDR3 sequence (DNA): TGTGCCAGCAGTTTTAATATCTACACTGAAGCTTTCTTT. This chain links TRBV27 with TRBJ1-1; D gene unclear. Germline CDR1 reads MNHEY; CDR2 reads SMNVEV (reference sequence). CDR3 length equals 13 residues. V dropped 3 bases and J dropped 3 bases, with 8 bases sitting between them.

The genes are TRBV9 and TRBJ1-1; tentatively, D is TRBD1 (6 bases). Trimming shortened V by 3 bases and J by 1 base, and 19 bases separated the two germline ends. The CDR3 is 17 amino acids. CDR1 is SGDLS and CDR2 is YYNGEE in the germline V gene. CDR3 DNA: TGTGCCAGCAGCGCCTCGGGACACCTCTGGGGGAACACTGAAGCTTTCTTT. This sequence encodes CASSASGHLWGNTEAFF.

The CDR3 nucleotides are TGTGCCAGCAGCTGGCTAGGGACAGGGGTCTCTGAAGCTTTCTTT. Its protein product is CASSWLGTGVSEAFF. The V call is TRBV13, the J call TRBJ1-1; 10 bases are a match to TRBD1. The CDR3 extends over 15 amino acids. Germline V gene data show CDR1 as PRHDT and CDR2 as FYEKMQ (reference sequence). The V and J ends lost 4 bases and 6 bases, in that order; junction bases with no gene match: 8.

The chain is built from TRBV13 and TRBJ1-1; D gene uncertain. V shed 5 bases and J shed 3 bases, with 22 bases lying between them. Germline V gene sequence: CDR1 PRHDT, CDR2 FYEKMQ (reference sequence). The CDR3 runs 17 residues. The CDR3 region is CASSPPKSLYEDTEAFF. CDR3 nucleotide sequence: TGTGCCAGCAGCCCCCCCAAGTCCTTATATGAGGACACTGAAGCTTTCTTT.

This chain links TRBV7-9 with TRBJ2-7, with 7 bases identical to TRBD1. Germline V CDR1 and CDR2: SEHNR, FQNEAQ (reference sequence). The CDR3 totals 15 residues. Trimming removed 4 bases from V and 3 bases from J; junction bases left unmatched: 9. The CDR3 coding sequence is TGTGCCAGCAGCTCGAACAGGGGTCCCATCTACGAGCAGTACTTC. It specifies CASSSNRGPIYEQYF.

The genes are TRBV5-1 and TRBJ2-7; 7 bases map to TRBD1. This CDR3 has 13 residues. The trim removed 5 bases at V and 3 bases at J, leaving 5 bases unmatched. From germline, CDR1 is SGHRS and CDR2 YFSETQ. CDR3 loop: CASRTGPSYEQYF. DNA for the CDR3: TGCGCCAGCAGGACAGGGCCAAGCTACGAGCAGTACTTC.

V usage is TRBV27 and J usage is TRBJ2-5; D is possibly TRBD2 (6 bases). The CDR3 length is 15 residues. V was trimmed by 1 base and J by 1 base, leaving 10 bases between them. CDR1 is MNHEY and CDR2 is SMNVEV in the germline V gene (reference sequence). This CDR3 reads CASSLYREPQETQYF. CDR3 DNA sequence: TGTGCCAGCAGTTTATACCGGGAGCCCCAAGAGACCCAGTACTTC.

The rearrangement links TRBV27 to TRBJ1-1; D remains ambiguous. Germline CDR1 is MNHEY and CDR2 is SMNVEV (reference sequence). V was cut by 2 bases and J by 11 bases, with 15 bases left in between. CDR3 length: 13 residues. CDR3 in amino acids: CASSLGSDFGAFF. CDR3 sequence (DNA): TGTGCCAGCAGTTTAGGCTCTGATTTTGGGGCTTTCTTT.

The rearrangement links TRBV28 to TRBJ2-3, with 8 bases lining up with TRBD2. The CDR3 totals 18 residues. V lost 7 bases and J lost 4; bases outside the gene matches: 19. The germline V gene has CDR1 MDHEN and CDR2 SYDVKM. CDR3 bases: TGTGCCAGCAACGGGCCAGAGGGGCTAGCGGGTGGCGCAGATACGCAGTATTTT. Translated: CASNGPEGLAGGADTQYF.

The CDR3 is CSVVGESYNEQFF. CDR3 DNA: TGCAGCGTTGTGGGAGAATCCTACAATGAGCAGTTCTTC. The chain is built from TRBV29-1 and TRBJ2-1, with D tentatively TRBD2 (5 bases). This CDR3 is 13 amino acids long. The V gene lost 4 bases and the J gene lost 1 base, with 8 bases spanning the gap. CDR1 is SQVTM, CDR2 ANQGSEA, per germline.

The rearrangement links TRBV29-1 to TRBJ2-1, with 9 bases that match TRBD2. Germline values: CDR1 SQVTM, CDR2 ANQGSEA. The V segment lost 3 bases and the J segment 2 bases; nucleotides outside the gene matches: 11. There are 17 residues in the CDR3. Here the CDR3 DNA reads TGCAGCGTTGAGAAAGCGGGAGGCTCTAAGACCTACAATGAGCAGTTCTTC. Amino acids: CSVEKAGGSKTYNEQFF.

This chain uses TRBV4-3 with TRBJ2-5, with D possibly being TRBD1 or TRBD2 (6 bases each). CDR1 is LGHNA, CDR2 YSLEER, per germline. CDR3 size: 15 residues. V gave up 0 bases and J gave up 5 bases, with 13 bases separating them. The CDR3 region has the DNA TGCGCCAGCAGCCAAGAGAGAAGGAGGGGGGAGACCCAGTACTTC. Its translation is CASSQERRRGETQYF.

The chain employs TRBV5-6 and TRBJ2-7; TRBD1 matches at 11 bases. V shed 4 bases, J shed 3 bases, and the junction held 3 bases outside the gene matches. This CDR3 is built from 14 residues. Germline-derived CDR1 and CDR2 are SGHDT and YYEEEE. The CDR3 DNA reads as TGTGCCAGCAGCCAGGGACAGGGGGTCTACGAGCAGTACTTC. Translating it yields CASSQGQGVYEQYF.

The chain combines TRBV9 with TRBJ1-4, with D tentatively TRBD1 (6 bases). V was trimmed by 3 bases and J by 6 bases, leaving 12 bases between them. This CDR3 has 14 amino acids. Germline V CDR1 and CDR2: SGDLS, YYNGEE. The CDR3, as DNA: TGTGCCAGCAGCGAGGACAGAGGAGATGAAAAACTGTTTTTT. Its protein is CASSEDRGDEKLFF.

The rearrangement links TRBV7-2 to TRBJ1-5; no clear D gene. Germline V CDR1 and CDR2: SGHTA, FQGNSA. Trimming removed 3 bases from V and 3 bases from J, with 6 bases in between. The CDR3 runs to 13 residues. CDR3 sequence (DNA): TGTGCCAGCAGCTTGGGGAACAATCAGCCCCAGCATTTT. Translating gives CASSLGNNQPQHF. Variable domain in full (rest from reference TRBV7-2 and TRBJ1-5): GAGVSQSPSNKVTEKGKDVELRCDPISGHTALYWYRQSLGQGLEFLIYFQGNSAPDKSGLPSDRFSAERTGGSVSTLTIQRTQQEDSAVYLCASSLGNNQPQHFGDGTRLSIL.

The CDR3 DNA reads as TGTGCCAGCAGCCCGCCGGGACTAGCGGGAACCGAGCAGTTCTTC. This gives the protein CASSPPGLAGTEQFF. The chain links TRBV5-6 to TRBJ2-1, with 13 bases identical to TRBD2. The CDR3 length is 15 residues. The germline gives CDR1 SGHDT, CDR2 YYEEEE. Germline trimming cut 4 bases from V and 10 bases from J; bases unmatched to any gene: 8.

The chain is built from TRBV7-9 and TRBJ2-5; D possibly corresponds to TRBD1 (6 bases). This CDR3 is built from 13 residues. CDR1 is SEHNR and CDR2 is FQNEAQ in the germline V gene (reference sequence). The V gene lost 10 bases and the J gene lost 3 bases, with 15 bases spanning the gap. The CDR3 DNA is TGTGCCACCTCCCGGGACACTGAAGAGACCCAGTACTTC. Translating gives CATSRDTEETQYF.

In the case of this clone: This same CDR3 is encoded by further DNA sequences in the sample. V gene TRBV27 combines with J gene TRBJ1-4; 10 bases agree with TRBD1. CDR3 size: 14 residues. The V gene's germline CDR1 is MNHEY and CDR2 SMNVEV (reference sequence). Losses at the gene ends were 2 bases for V and 8 bases for J; bases not matched to a gene: 2. In nucleotides, the CDR3 is TGTGCCAGCAGTTTACGGGACAGGGGAGAAAAACTGTTTTTT. Translating gives CASSLRDRGEKLFF.